This TCR beta chain is from a study of regulatory T cells in long-lasting Graves disease. Study summary: Graves' patients with a new diagnosis had received antithyroid drugs under 3 months.

The time point here: newly diagnosed GD, antithyroid drugs for less than 3 months. There was RNA extracted from PBMCs, and the TCR library was made from it. In this cohort, patients came from an endocrinology department located in Xi'an, China. The CDR3 contains 16 residues. The V gene lost 7 bases and the J gene lost 0 bases, with 19 bases spanning the gap. CDR1 MDHEN and CDR2 SYDVKM come from the germline V gene. In regard to this clonotype: Its antigen is not identified. A much larger clone differs from this one at a single base, so this may be a read error.

General observations from the study: There were preferences for TRBV28, TRBJ1-2 and TRBJ2-5 in persistent disease.

CDR3-region Arm-PCR and iRepertoire HTBI primers produced the TCR beta libraries. TCRdb passed the multiplex PCR reads through MiXCR, listing each CDR3 protein once. The sample gives around 250,000 distinct CDR3 sequences, about a sixth of which show up once; roughly a fifth is in the top ten. The gene calls are TRBV28 and TRBJ2-7; D call uncertain. The input for sequencing was peripheral blood mononuclear cells (PBMCs), taken at new diagnosis, from a patient treated with antithyroid drugs. The clonotype comes from a female donor with Graves disease. CDR3 sequence reads: CASTRGRESFSYEQYF. The CDR3 nucleotides are TGTGCCAGCACCCGAGGCCGCGAGAGTTTCTCCTACGAGCAGTACTTC.